The source of this TCR beta chain is a study of OX40 agonist ivuxolimab in advanced cancers. Study information: The patients received agonistic anti-OX40 (CD134) antibody ivuxolimab.

The sample holds one count of this clone. V was cut by 4 bases and J by 10 bases, with 15 bases left in between. The CDR3 consists of 14 residues. The germline V gene has CDR1 SGDLS and CDR2 YYNGEE. Sequencing was performed with immunoSEQ multiplex PCR; in TCRdb, only in-frame clones are kept and a portion is missing. Of tens of thousands of clones in the sample, 90% to 95% are singletons; the top ten hold around 9.6%. Autoimmune disease history or systemic immunosuppression meant exclusion. Baseline was the first blood sampling point, followed by cycle 4 day 1 and cycle 7 day 1. The sample was CD4+ or CD8+ T cells sorted from blood, taken in a trial of the OX40 agonist ivuxolimab. The genes are TRBV9 and TRBJ1-6, with a possible D match to TRBD1 (6 bases). The TCR originated in an adult with an advanced solid tumor such as melanoma, head and neck, liver or kidney cancer. CDR3 sequence (DNA): TGTGCCAGCAGCCTGGAGGGGGTACGCTCACCCCTCCACTTT. It is translated as CASSLEGVRSPLHF.